The 30 T cell receptor beta chains reported below all come from one sample, sequenced in a study of shared clonotypes between healthy human individuals. Sequencing was performed with immunoSEQ multiplex PCR; in TCRdb, only in-frame clones are kept and a portion is missing. The repertoire consists of some 2,100,000 clones, with nearly 97% occurring once and the leading ten covering 0.1% to 0.15%. Sequencing was performed on naive CD4+ T cells sorted from blood. Subset given: CD45RA+ positively selected. These TCRs come from a young man in good health.

This chain uses TRBV30 with TRBJ2-7; maybe TRBD1 (8 bases). The germline V gene has CDR1 GTSNPN and CDR2 SVGIG (reference sequence). The CDR3 covers 14 residues. V gave up 4 bases and J gave up 8 bases, with 21 bases separating them. This CDR3 reads CAWKGGTGPTKQYF. The CDR3 DNA reads TGTGCCTGGAAGGGGGGGACAGGTCCTACAAAGCAGTACTTC.

The V gene is TRBV2, the J gene TRBJ2-2; no clear D. Germline loops: CDR1 SNHLY, CDR2 FYNNEI. Trimming removed 6 bases at V and 1 base at J, with 9 bases between. CDR3 length: 14 amino acids. DNA of the CDR3: TGTGCCAGCAGCGGGCGCAGGAACACCGGGGAGCTGTTTTTT. This sequence encodes CASSGRRNTGELFF.

The J gene is TRBJ2-6, the V gene TRBV18; perhaps TRBD2 as D (6 bases). The CDR3 runs 14 residues. The V gene lost 6 bases and the J gene lost 2 bases, with 8 bases spanning the gap. Germline lookup yields CDR1 KGHSH and CDR2 LQKENI. The CDR3 DNA follows: TGTGCCAGCTCGGGGGGTACTGGGGCCAACGTCCTGACTTTC. Its translation: CASSGGTGANVLTF.

This clone was picked up a small number of times. This sample includes further DNA sequences coding for the same CDR3. The rearrangement joins TRBV7-9 to TRBJ1-4; D unclear. Germline loops: CDR1 SEHNR, CDR2 FQNEAQ (reference sequence). V was trimmed by 2 bases and J by 8 bases, leaving 12 bases between them. The CDR3 is made up of 14 amino acids. CDR3: CASSLRTLNEKLFF. In DNA, the CDR3 is TGTGCCAGCAGCTTAAGGACCCTCAACGAAAAACTGTTTTTT.

This clone was detected only once. The CDR3 here is CASSLLGREAYNEQFF. The CDR3 region has the DNA TGTGCCAGCAGCTTATTGGGTCGGGAGGCCTACAATGAGCAGTTCTTC. The chain recombines TRBV7-9 with TRBJ2-1; 7 bases fit TRBD2. This CDR3 is built from 16 residues. Losses at the gene ends were 2 bases for V and 2 bases for J; bases not matched to a gene: 6. Germline loops: CDR1 SEHNR, CDR2 FQNEAQ (reference sequence).

J is TRBJ2-2 and V is TRBV28, with D unresolved. CDR1 is MDHEN, CDR2 SYDVKM, per germline. V was shortened by 3 bases and J by 3 bases, with 8 bases between the two germline ends. The CDR3 contains 14 residues. CDR3 in DNA: TGTGCCAGCAGTTTTGCGGCCTACACCGGGGAGCTGTTTTTT. Its protein is CASSFAAYTGELFF.

This sequence joins TRBV5-4 and TRBJ1-4; TRBD1 matches at 7 bases. The V segment lost 2 bases and the J segment 8 bases; nucleotides outside the gene matches: 6. Germline V gene data show CDR1 as SGHNT and CDR2 as YYREEE (reference sequence). The CDR3 length is 14 residues. CDR3 in amino acids: CASSFGGQREKLFF. CDR3 sequence (DNA): TGTGCCAGCAGCTTCGGGGGACAGCGGGAAAAACTGTTTTTT.

The rearrangement links TRBV5-1 to TRBJ1-5, with 8 bases lining up with TRBD1. V shed 4 bases, J shed 3 bases, and the junction held 3 bases outside the gene matches. The CDR3 extends over 14 amino acids. Germline V gene sequence: CDR1 SGHRS, CDR2 YFSETQ. CDR3 sequence: CASSAGGFNQPQHF. The CDR3 coding sequence is TGCGCCAGCAGCGCAGGGGGCTTCAATCAGCCCCAGCATTTT.

This chain uses TRBV5-1 with TRBJ1-5; a possible D gene is TRBD1 (6 bases). The V end lost 4 bases, the J end lost 0 bases, and 14 bases lay between the germline ends. Germline values: CDR1 SGHRS, CDR2 YFSETQ. This CDR3 is built from 16 residues. As DNA, the CDR3 is TGCGCCAGCAGCCCCGGAGAGGGGGATAGCAATCAGCCCCAGCATTTT. This gives the protein CASSPGEGDSNQPQHF.

The genes are TRBV5-1 and TRBJ2-3; tentatively, D is TRBD1 (5 bases). There are 17 residues in the CDR3. Trimming cost V 1 base and J 3 bases, with 18 bases left between them. The germline V gene has CDR1 SGHRS and CDR2 YFSETQ. The CDR3 loop reads CASSLSRARPGTDTQYF. The CDR3 DNA is TGCGCCAGCAGCTTGTCCAGGGCCCGGCCCGGGACAGATACGCAGTATTTT.

The genes are TRBV9 and TRBJ2-1; no reliable D call. Germline loops: CDR1 SGDLS, CDR2 YYNGEE. Between the trimmed V and J ends, which lost 4 bases and 8 bases, there was a span of 16 bases. The CDR3 contains 14 residues. CDR3 region: CASSLSAAQDEQFF. The CDR3 DNA follows: TGTGCCAGCAGCCTAAGCGCAGCGCAGGATGAGCAGTTCTTC.

This clone was picked up a small number of times. Other nucleotide sequences in the sample specify the same CDR3. The J gene is TRBJ1-1, the V gene TRBV18; 7 bases align to TRBD1. In germline, CDR1 is KGHSH, CDR2 LQKENI. Trimming took 0 bases from V and 4 from J; bases not matched to a gene: 2. This CDR3 spans 14 amino acids. The CDR3 spells CASSPPPGGTEAFF. The CDR3 DNA follows: TGTGCCAGCTCACCACCGCCAGGGGGCACTGAAGCTTTCTTT.

The gene calls are TRBV28 and TRBJ2-3; TRBD2 agrees at 12 bases. The CDR3 loop spans 15 amino acids. Losses at the gene ends were 5 bases for V and 7 bases for J; bases not matched to a gene: 7. CDR1 is MDHEN, CDR2 SYDVKM, per germline. DNA for the CDR3: TGTGCCAGCAGTCTAGCGGGGGGGTCCTCGTATACGCAGTATTTT. Encoded protein: CASSLAGGSSYTQYF.

The rearrangement joins TRBV14 to TRBJ2-5; 12 bases line up with TRBD2. Trimming removed 3 bases from V and 2 bases from J; junction bases left unmatched: 4. Per the germline V gene, CDR1 is SGHDN and CDR2 is FVKESK. The CDR3 totals 16 residues. In nucleotides, the CDR3 is TGTGCCAGCAGCCAGGGCGGACTAGCGGGACAAGAGACCCAGTACTTC. This translates into CASSQGGLAGQETQYF.

The chain's CDR3 is CASSYADRAGTEAFF. Here the CDR3 DNA reads TGTGCCAGCAGTTACGCAGACAGGGCGGGGACTGAAGCTTTCTTT. The gene calls are TRBV6-5 and TRBJ1-1, with 7 bases that match TRBD1. CDR3 length: 15 residues. Germline V gene data show CDR1 as MNHEY and CDR2 as SVGAGI. V lost 2 bases, J lost 5 bases, and 8 bases stayed unmatched.

This clone was seen a single time. The V call is TRBV6-5, the J call TRBJ2-7, with a possible D match to TRBD1 (7 bases). The germline V gene has CDR1 MNHEY and CDR2 SVGAGI. This CDR3 spans 15 amino acids. Deletions cut 5 bases from V and 2 bases from J, with 16 bases between. The CDR3 bases are TGTGCCAGCAGTCGGGGGACAGACTTCCCCTACGAGCAGTACTTC. It codes for CASSRGTDFPYEQYF.

The V gene is TRBV12-5, the J gene TRBJ1-2; no firm D call. There are 15 residues in the CDR3. Trimming took 5 bases from V and 2 from J, leaving 15 bases between them. CDR1 is LGHNT and CDR2 is FRNRAP in the germline V gene. CDR3 sequence (DNA): TGTGCTAGTGGTCGGGTTGAAGGGCGGAACTATGGCTACACCTTC. Its translation is CASGRVEGRNYGYTF.

In its sample, this clone was seen once. Other DNA sequences in this sample translate to the same CDR3. The J gene is TRBJ1-2, the V gene TRBV5-1; TRBD1 agrees at 7 bases. Germline loops: CDR1 SGHRS, CDR2 YFSETQ. The CDR3 loop spans 15 amino acids. The J segment lost 4 bases and the V segment lost 0 bases, leaving 6 bases of the junction unmatched. The DNA for the CDR3 is TGCGCCAGCAGCTTGGACCCGACAGGGAGCTATGGCTACACCTTC. Amino acid sequence: CASSLDPTGSYGYTF.

This rearrangement joins TRBV6-1 to TRBJ1-2; the D is unclear. The CDR3 covers 12 residues. Trimming took off 7 bases at V and 6 bases at J, with 12 bases between the two ends. Germline-derived CDR1 and CDR2 are MNHNS and SASEGT. CDR3 coding DNA: TGTGCCAGCATACTCGACACCAATGGCTACACCTTC. This codes for CASILDTNGYTF.

The J gene is TRBJ1-1, the V gene TRBV6-5; D may be TRBD1 (6 bases). The germline CDR1 and CDR2 sequences are MNHEY and SVGAGI. Trimming pared 6 bases from V and 6 bases from J, leaving 14 bases between. The CDR3 is made up of 13 amino acids. As DNA, the CDR3 is TGTGCCAGCAGCCGAACCACAGGGCCTGAAGCTTTCTTT. This translates into CASSRTTGPEAFF.

This chain uses TRBV4-2 with TRBJ2-1; 9 bases fit TRBD2. CDR1 and CDR2 from the germline V gene are LGHNA and YNFKEQ. CDR3 length equals 17 residues. V gave up 3 bases and J gave up 5 bases; unmatched junction bases: 11. The CDR3 DNA reads TGTGCCAGCAGCCACTACTCGGGTAGCGGGGGAAACAATGAGCAGTTCTTC. Translating it yields CASSHYSGSGGNNEQFF.

The V call is TRBV11-1, the J call TRBJ2-5; 9 bases are a match to TRBD1. The germline gives CDR1 SGHAT, CDR2 FQDESV (reference sequence). Unmatched junction bases numbered 5, after V lost 5 bases and J lost 4 bases. This CDR3 is 14 amino acids long. CDR3 sequence (DNA): TGTGCCAGCAGCGTGGGACAGGGCGGAGAGACCCAGTACTTC. Translation: CASSVGQGGETQYF.

The chain recombines TRBV6-5 with TRBJ1-3, with D maybe TRBD1 (5 bases). In germline, CDR1 is MNHEY, CDR2 SVGAGI. This CDR3 region has 15 residues. The V and J ends lost 6 bases and 3 bases respectively, with 15 bases between them. The CDR3 loop is CASSPLGGSGNTIYF. The CDR3 nucleotides are TGTGCCAGCAGCCCCCTGGGGGGAAGTGGAAACACCATATATTTT.

V and J are TRBV14 and TRBJ1-1; D is undetermined. The CDR3 consists of 13 residues. Germline CDR1 and CDR2: SGHDN and FVKESK. Trimming left V 11 bases short and J 0 bases short, with 13 bases between. The CDR3 nucleotides read TGTGCCCGACGGACGGTGATGAACACTGAAGCTTTCTTT. This codes for CARRTVMNTEAFF.

As to this clone: Other DNA sequences from this sample encode an identical CDR3 as well. The rearrangement uses TRBV5-1 and TRBJ2-5; D gene ambiguous. Trimming left V 0 bases short and J 2 bases short, with 8 bases between. CDR1 and CDR2 (germline): SGHRS, YFSETQ. The CDR3 is 14 amino acids. The CDR3 reads CASSLGPTQETQYF. For the CDR3, the DNA is TGCGCCAGCAGCTTGGGGCCAACTCAAGAGACCCAGTACTTC.

This chain uses TRBV5-6 with TRBJ2-7; 9 bases map to TRBD1. The CDR3 is 14 amino acids. The junction had 7 bases not matched to a gene; V was cut back by 3 bases and J by 6 bases. Germline V gene data show CDR1 as SGHDT and CDR2 as YYEEEE. CDR3: CASSWGTGTPEQYF. The DNA of the CDR3 is TGTGCCAGCAGCTGGGGGACAGGGACTCCCGAGCAGTACTTC.

With respect to this clone: The sample has other DNA sequences that encode this CDR3 too. The chain couples TRBV5-1 to TRBJ2-7, with D perhaps matching TRBD1 (6 bases). The CDR3 covers 14 residues. V gave up 2 bases and J gave up 0 bases, with 9 bases separating them. Germline lookup yields CDR1 SGHRS and CDR2 YFSETQ. The DNA of the CDR3 is TGCGCCAGCAGCTTAACAGGGAGCTCCTACGAGCAGTACTTC. Residues: CASSLTGSSYEQYF.

This clone was observed once. The genes are TRBV6-5 and TRBJ2-7; D tentatively fits TRBD1 or TRBD2 (5 bases each). CDR3 length equals 15 residues. Per the germline V gene, CDR1 is MNHEY and CDR2 is SVGAGI. Trimming stripped 4 bases from V and 13 bases from J, with 26 bases between. The CDR3 here is CASSSTAGDPTPNYF. The CDR3 region has the DNA TGTGCCAGCAGTTCAACCGCTGGGGACCCTACCCCTAATTACTTC.

This chain joins TRBV5-1 and TRBJ1-1; 8 positions agree with TRBD1. Germline lookup yields CDR1 SGHRS and CDR2 YFSETQ. V was clipped by 0 bases and J by 10 bases; unmatched bases: 14. This CDR3 has 16 amino acids. CDR3 residues: CASSLGGQARVLGAFF. Written as DNA, the CDR3 is TGCGCCAGCAGCTTGGGGGGACAGGCACGGGTTTTGGGAGCTTTCTTT.

A note on this clone: The sample contains more than one DNA sequence encoding this CDR3. This chain connects TRBV6-1 to TRBJ2-7; 8 bases are shared with TRBD1. Germline CDR1 reads MNHNS; CDR2 reads SASEGT. The V segment lost 6 bases and the J segment 2 bases; nucleotides outside the gene matches: 3. CDR3 length: 13 residues. In DNA form, the CDR3 reads TGTGCCAGCAGGACAGGGGCGCCCTACGAGCAGTACTTC. Its translation is CASRTGAPYEQYF.